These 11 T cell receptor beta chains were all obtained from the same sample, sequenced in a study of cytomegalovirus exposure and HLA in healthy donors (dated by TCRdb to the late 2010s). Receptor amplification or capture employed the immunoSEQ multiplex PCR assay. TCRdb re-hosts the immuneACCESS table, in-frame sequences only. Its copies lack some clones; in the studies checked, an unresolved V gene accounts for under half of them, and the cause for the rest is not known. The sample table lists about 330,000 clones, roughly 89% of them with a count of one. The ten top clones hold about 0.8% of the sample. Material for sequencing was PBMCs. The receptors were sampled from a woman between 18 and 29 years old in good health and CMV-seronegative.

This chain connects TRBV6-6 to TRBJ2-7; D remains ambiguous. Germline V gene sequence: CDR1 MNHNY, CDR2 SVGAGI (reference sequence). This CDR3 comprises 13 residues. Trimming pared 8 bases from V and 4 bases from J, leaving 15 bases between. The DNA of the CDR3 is TGTGCCAGCTCAGCGCCGCTGGTTTACGAGCAGTACTTC. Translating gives CASSAPLVYEQYF.

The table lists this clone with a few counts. For the CDR3, the DNA is TGTGCCAGCAGCTTGAAGGGACTGGCTGGGGCCAACGTCCTGACTTTC. It specifies CASSLKGLAGANVLTF. V is TRBV11-2 and J is TRBJ2-6, with D possibly being TRBD2 (6 bases). This CDR3 contains 16 residues. Germline CDR1 SGHAT, CDR2 FQNNGV. The V end was cut by 3 bases, the J end by 2 bases, with 11 bases between.

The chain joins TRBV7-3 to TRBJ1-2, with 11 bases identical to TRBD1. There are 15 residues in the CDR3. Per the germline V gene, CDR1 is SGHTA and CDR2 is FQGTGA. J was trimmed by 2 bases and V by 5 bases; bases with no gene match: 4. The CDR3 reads CASSPGTGGNYGYTF. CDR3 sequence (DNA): TGTGCCAGCAGCCCGGGGACAGGGGGAAACTATGGCTACACCTTC.

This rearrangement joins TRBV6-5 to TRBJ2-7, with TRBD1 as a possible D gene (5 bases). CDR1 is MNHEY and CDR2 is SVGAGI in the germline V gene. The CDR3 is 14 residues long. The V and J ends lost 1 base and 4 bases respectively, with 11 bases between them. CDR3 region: CASSYFETDYEQYF. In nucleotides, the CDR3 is TGTGCCAGCAGTTACTTCGAGACAGATTACGAGCAGTACTTC.

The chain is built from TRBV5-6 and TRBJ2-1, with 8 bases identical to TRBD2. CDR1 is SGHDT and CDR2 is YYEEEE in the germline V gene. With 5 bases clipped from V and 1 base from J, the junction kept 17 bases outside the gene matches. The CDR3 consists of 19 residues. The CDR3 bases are TGTGCCAGCAGGCCTCTAGGACTAGCAGCGGGGTGGTCCTACAATGAGCAGTTCTTC. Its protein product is CASRPLGLAAGWSYNEQFF.

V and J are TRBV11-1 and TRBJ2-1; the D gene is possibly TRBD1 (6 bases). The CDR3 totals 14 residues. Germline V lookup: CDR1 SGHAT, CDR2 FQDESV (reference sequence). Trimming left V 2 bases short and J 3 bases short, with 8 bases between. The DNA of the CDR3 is TGTGCCAGCAGCTTACCAGGGGACTACAATGAGCAGTTCTTC. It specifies CASSLPGDYNEQFF.

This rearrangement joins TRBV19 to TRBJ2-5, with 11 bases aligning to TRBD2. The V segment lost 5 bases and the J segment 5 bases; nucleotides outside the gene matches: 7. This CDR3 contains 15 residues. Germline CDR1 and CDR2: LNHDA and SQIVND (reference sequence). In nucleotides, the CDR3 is TGTGCCAGTAGTCCCACTAGCGGGAGTTTTGAGACCCAGTACTTC. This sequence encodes CASSPTSGSFETQYF. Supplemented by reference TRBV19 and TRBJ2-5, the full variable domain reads DGGITQSPKYLFRKEGQNVTLSCEQNLNHDAMYWYRQDPGQGLRLIYYSQIVNDFQKGDIAEGYSVSREKKESFPLTVTSAQKNPTAFYLCASSPTSGSFETQYFGPGTRLLVL.

CDR3 nucleotide sequence: TGTGCCAGCAGCTTAGCTCCGGCACTAGCGGGATACGAGCAGTACTTC. This translates into CASSLAPALAGYEQYF. The V and J genes are TRBV11-1 and TRBJ2-7, with TRBD2 matching over 10 bases. J lost 4 bases, V lost 0 bases, and 6 bases had no gene match. The CDR3 contains 16 residues. Looked up from germline, CDR1 is SGHAT and CDR2 is FQDESV (reference sequence).

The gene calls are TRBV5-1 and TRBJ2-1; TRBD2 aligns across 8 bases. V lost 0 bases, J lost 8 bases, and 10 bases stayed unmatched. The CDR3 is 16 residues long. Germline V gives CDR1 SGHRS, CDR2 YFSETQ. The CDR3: CASSLASGTRADEQFF. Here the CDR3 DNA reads TGCGCCAGCAGCTTGGCCTCGGGGACTAGGGCTGATGAGCAGTTCTTC. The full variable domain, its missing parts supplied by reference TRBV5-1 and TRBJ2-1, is KAGVTQTPRYLIKTRGQQVTLSCSPISGHRSVSWYQQTPGQGLQFLFEYFSETQRNKGNFPGRFSGRQFSNSRSEMNVSTLELGDSALYLCASSLASGTRADEQFFGPGTRLTVL.

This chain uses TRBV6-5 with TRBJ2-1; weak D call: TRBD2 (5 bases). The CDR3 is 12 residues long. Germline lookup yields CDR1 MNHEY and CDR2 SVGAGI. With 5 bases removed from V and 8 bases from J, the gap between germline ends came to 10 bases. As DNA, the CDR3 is TGTGCCAGCAGTACGCCGGGATATGAGCAGTTCTTC. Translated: CASSTPGYEQFF.

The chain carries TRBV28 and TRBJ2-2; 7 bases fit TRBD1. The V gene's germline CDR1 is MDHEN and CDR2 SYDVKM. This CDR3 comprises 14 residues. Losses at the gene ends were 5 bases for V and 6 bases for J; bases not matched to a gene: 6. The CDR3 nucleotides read TGTGCCAGCAGTCGACAGGGTTCGGCCGGGGAGCTGTTTTTT. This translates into CASSRQGSAGELFF.